This T cell receptor (beta chain) was retrieved from a study of blood T cell repertoires in COVID-19. Seattle's enrolled individuals joined amid active infection and were then monitored longitudinally. Original processing notes: Quantification of nucleated cells was approximated via reference gene primer amplification. Data came from immunoSEQ multiplex PCR; TCRdb stores just in-frame clones and leaves some out. V and J calls plus clone size are reproduced from that table; the DNA served to infer D and trimming. The sample has 300,000 to 400,000 clones, 87% seen once; the top ten hold about 6%. The specimen sequenced was peripheral blood. The sequence came from a woman aged 50 to 60 with COVID-19, enrolled during active disease.

The CDR3 here is CASTLDRYEQYF. In DNA form, the CDR3 reads TGTGCCAGCACCCTGGACAGGTACGAGCAGTACTTC. This chain joins TRBV5-8 and TRBJ2-7; 7 nucleotides agree with TRBD1. The CDR3 spans 12 residues. Trimming cost V 6 bases and J 4 bases; bases outside gene matches: 4. From germline, CDR1 is SGHTS and CDR2 YDEGEE.